This section outlines one T cell receptor (beta chain) sequence together with its context. Its cognate antigen has yet to be identified. No clone much larger than this one lies a single base away; base qualities are absent. The CDR3 measures 17 amino acids from cysteine to phenylalanine. Of all the DNA, just the CDR3 is kept, 51 bases in frame from base 1. In the germline V gene, CDR1 corresponds to KGHSH and CDR2 to LQKENI. Germline trimming: 0 bases from V, 3 bases from J; junction bases outside gene matches: 8. The immunoSEQ Assay, a bias-controlled multiplex PCR, was used to amplify TCRbeta CDR3 regions from genomic DNA. Concerning the study's data processing: The number of nucleated cells in each sample was estimated by amplification of reference gene primers within the assay. To quantify the absolute abundance of each unique TCRbeta CDR3 rearrangement, sequence reads were collapsed and filtered. For each sample, productive Simpson clonality was calculated by taking the square root of Simpson's diversity index across productive rearrangements. The source is immuneACCESS, and TCRdb retained only in-frame sequences with V and J called. Part of the clones is not carried over; for the studies checked, unresolved V genes explain less than half of this, and the remainder is unexplained. Clone size and the V and J calls come from that table; the DNA yielded D and trimming. The sample table holds approximately 27,000 clones, of which approximately 89% were seen once. The ten largest clones capture about 48% of the sample.

This sample is drawn from a study of blood T cell repertoires in COVID-19 (dated by TCRdb to 2018 to 2021). Broadly, across the study: Samples covering the acute and convalescent phases of COVID-19 were provided by collaborators in the United States, Italy and Spain. Subjects who had been exposed to COVID-19, were actively infected with it, or had recovered from it provided the deeply sampled blood TCRbeta repertoires that made up the dataset. The samples were drawn from the first 160 participants of the ongoing ImmuneRACE study and from over a thousand subjects provided by 6 global collaborators. The prospective study material was composed of cDNA or gDNA derived from T cells, B-cell-depleted T cells, or PBMCs. Where available, HLA class I and class II types were taken from metadata supplied by the sample provider and were not determined by assay-based typing. The repertoires were released in a freely available public database meant as a resource for research on the immune response to SARS-CoV-2. The sample metadata nearly always contained a de-identified subject ID, COVID-19 status, age in years and sex.

Each collaborating institution followed its own protocols to collect whole blood in K2EDTA tubes. For TCRbeta analysis, collaborators shipped samples as frozen whole blood, isolated PBMCs, or DNA extracted from either of those sample types. The paper as a whole reports these results and caveats: Clinical and demographic metadata were provided uncurated, with the amount varying by source and participant.

The sample taken for sequencing was peripheral blood. The chain couples TRBV18 to TRBJ1-1, with TRBD1 matching 9 junction bases. The TCR originated in a human donor with acute or convalescent COVID-19. The donor label of this sample is uncertain. This receptor has the CDR3 CASSPPNIGTGHTEAFF. At the DNA level, the sequence is TGTGCCAGCTCACCACCGAACATAGGGACAGGGCACACTGAAGCTTTCTTT.